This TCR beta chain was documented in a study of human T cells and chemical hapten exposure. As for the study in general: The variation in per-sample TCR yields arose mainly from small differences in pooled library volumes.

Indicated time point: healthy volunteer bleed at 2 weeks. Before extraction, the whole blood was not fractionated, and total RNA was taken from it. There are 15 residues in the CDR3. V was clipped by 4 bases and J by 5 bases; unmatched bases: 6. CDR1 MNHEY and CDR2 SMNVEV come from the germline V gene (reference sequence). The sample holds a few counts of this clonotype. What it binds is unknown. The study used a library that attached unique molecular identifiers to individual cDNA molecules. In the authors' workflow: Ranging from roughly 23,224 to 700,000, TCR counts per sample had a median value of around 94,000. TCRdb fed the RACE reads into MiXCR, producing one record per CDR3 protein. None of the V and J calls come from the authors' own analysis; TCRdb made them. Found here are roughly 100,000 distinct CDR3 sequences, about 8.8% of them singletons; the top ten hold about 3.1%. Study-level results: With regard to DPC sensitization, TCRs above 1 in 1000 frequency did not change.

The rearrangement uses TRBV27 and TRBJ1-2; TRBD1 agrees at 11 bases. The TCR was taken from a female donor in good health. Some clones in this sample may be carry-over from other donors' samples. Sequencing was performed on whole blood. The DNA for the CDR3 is TGTGCCAGCAGTTCCACAGGACAGGGGGCTTATGGCTACACCTTC. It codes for CASSSTGQGAYGYTF.